Detailed here is one TCR beta chain. Together with a sample-barcoded 5' primer, a J-beta primer mix was included in a second PCR lasting about 6 to 11 cycles. TCRdb reanalysed the 5' RACE reads using MiXCR and keeps one entry per CDR3 protein. Among about 620,000 distinct CDR3 sequences listed, around 21% were seen once. This specimen comes from a study of blood T cells in healthy people across ages. Peripheral blood from each donor was collected in a volume of approximately 9.2 milliliters. The V gene's germline CDR1 is DFQATT and CDR2 SNEGSKA (reference sequence). Trimming pared 3 bases from V and 4 bases from J, leaving 15 bases between. The CDR3 length is 14 residues.

Material for sequencing was blood. V usage is TRBV20-1 and J usage is TRBJ1-2, with D unclear. The clonotype comes from a man aged 70 or older in good health. CDR3 sequence (DNA): TGCAGTGCTAGTATCGTTCCCTCCACCTATGGCTACACCTTC. Translating it yields CSASIVPSTYGYTF.